This T cell receptor beta chain was sequenced during a study of T cells in Graves' hyperthyroidism and ophthalmopathy. The CDR3 regions of TCR beta were amplified from RNA transcripts. HTBI primers were employed in a first-round RT-PCR of the TCR CDR3. TCRdb ran MiXCR on the multiplex PCR reads and lists one entry per CDR3 protein. The sample gives 92,000 or so distinct CDR3 sequences, around 50% of which show up once; roughly 26% is in the top ten. Absence of ophthalmopathy progression within 18 months defined stable Graves' hyperthyroidism. Clinical symptoms, serum thyroxine, TRAb, thyroid ultrasound and orbital computed tomography informed diagnoses. PBMCs came from more than 8.5 ml fresh peripheral blood. V lost 7 bases, J lost 5 bases, and 14 bases lay in between. Germline V gene sequence: CDR1 MGHDK, CDR2 SYGVNS. The CDR3 is 13 residues long.

The chain is built from TRBV25-1 and TRBJ1-2; maybe TRBD1 (5 bases). The TCR originated in a woman in her forties with Graves' hyperthyroidism. Sequenced sample: blood. Here the CDR3 DNA reads TGTGCCAGCAAAGACAGCGGAGGGTATGGCTACACCTTC. Amino acid sequence: CASKDSGGYGYTF.